The rows below give T cell receptor beta chains drawn from one sample of a study of T cell responses to AZD1222 COVID-19 vaccine. Sequenced by immunoSEQ multiplex PCR; TCRdb stores in-frame clones only, minus some. Found here are 65,000 to 75,000 clones, about 78% of them singletons; the top ten hold roughly 50%. The sequences come from peripheral blood, collected 28 days after the second AZD1222 dose. These receptor sequences come from an adult who received the AZD1222 COVID-19 vaccine. The CDR3 runs from the conserved cysteine through the conserved F or W. Each record gives: V gene, J gene, clone size, D gene, CDR3 protein, CDR3 DNA. D genes are given only for firm matches. Size tells how often a clone was seen (once, few, many) or the class of an expanded clone, and some rows leave it out.

TRBV28	TRBJ1-1	few	-	CASSPDTNTEAFF	TGTGCCAGCAGCCCCGACACGAACACTGAAGCTTTCTTT
TRBV18	TRBJ2-7	-	-	CASSPGSAYEQYF	TGTGCCAGCTCACCCGGGAGTGCCTACGAGCAGTACTTC
TRBV27	TRBJ2-7	once	TRBD2	CASSLMGGSSYEQYF	TGTGCCAGCAGTTTAATGGGCGGGAGCTCCTACGAGCAGTACTTC
TRBV9	TRBJ2-7	-	-	CASSVGLGGRYEQYF	TGTGCCAGCAGCGTAGGCTTGGGGGGCCGGTACGAGCAGTACTTC
TRBV3-1/TRBV3-2	TRBJ2-6	-	-	CASSQVVRALSGANVLTF	TGTGCCAGCAGCCAAGTTGTCAGGGCCCTCTCTGGGGCCAACGTCCTGACTTTC
TRBV30	TRBJ1-4	few	-	CAWNGGQGVEKLFF	TGTGCCTGGAACGGGGGGCAGGGCGTGGAAAAACTGTTTTTT
TRBV4-3	TRBJ2-1	once	TRBD2	CASSQGASGSISEQFF	TGCGCCAGCAGCCAAGGGGCTAGCGGGAGTATAAGTGAGCAGTTCTTC
TRBV25-1	TRBJ2-1	-	TRBD2	CASSEPTSGRAGNEQFF	TGTGCCAGCAGTGAGCCGACTAGCGGGAGGGCCGGCAATGAGCAGTTCTTC
TRBV3-1/TRBV3-2	TRBJ1-2	-	TRBD1	CASSQNQGQANGYTF	TGTGCCAGCAGCCAAAACCAAGGACAGGCGAATGGCTACACCTTC
TRBV5-8	TRBJ2-1	once	TRBD2	CASSHSGRHPNEQFF	TGTGCCAGCAGCCATAGCGGGAGGCACCCCAATGAGCAGTTCTTC
TRBV28	TRBJ1-2	-	-	CASRPSTGPYGYTF	TGTGCCAGCAGACCATCTACAGGACCCTATGGCTACACCTTC
TRBV11-3	TRBJ2-5	few	-	CASSPSRKETQYF	TGTGCCAGCAGCCCCTCTAGGAAAGAGACCCAGTACTTC
TRBV11-2	TRBJ2-3	-	TRBD2	CASSLVVLAGGIDTQYF	TGTGCCAGCAGCTTAGTTGTGCTAGCGGGTGGAATAGATACGCAGTATTTT
TRBV27	TRBJ2-7	-	TRBD2	CASSPGTSVYEQYF	TGTGCCAGCAGTCCCGGGACTAGCGTGTACGAGCAGTACTTC
TRBV4-2	TRBJ1-4	-	-	CASSQVLERKLFF	TGTGCCAGCAGCCAAGTTCTGGAACGAAAACTGTTTTTT
TRBV11-2	TRBJ2-1	-	-	CASSSFGSAAWEQFF	TGTGCCAGCAGCTCCTTCGGGTCCGCGGCTTGGGAGCAGTTCTTC
TRBV11-3	TRBJ2-5	-	-	CASSSSQETQYF	TGTGCCAGCAGCTCGAGCCAAGAGACCCAGTACTTC
TRBV7-2	TRBJ1-6	-	-	CASSSRGGAGNSPLHF	TGTGCCAGCAGCTCCCGGGGGGGAGCGGGCAATTCACCCCTCCACTTT
TRBV28	TRBJ1-1	-	-	CASSPNRLVVNTEAFF	TGTGCCAGCAGTCCTAATCGGCTGGTGGTGAACACTGAAGCTTTCTTT
TRBV2	TRBJ1-1	-	-	CASSEVPNTEAFF	TGTGCCAGCAGTGAAGTTCCGAACACTGAAGCTTTCTTT
TRBV5-1	TRBJ2-2	-	-	CASRTAPNTGELFF	TGCGCCAGCCGGACAGCGCCGAACACCGGGGAGCTGTTTTTT
TRBV5-1	TRBJ2-7	-	-	CASSLGAGGYEQYF	TGCGCCAGCAGCTTGGGTGCCGGGGGCTACGAGCAGTACTTC
TRBV18	TRBJ1-6	-	-	CASSPASQYNSPLHF	TGTGCCAGCTCACCAGCGAGCCAATACAATTCACCCCTCCACTTT